This TCR beta chain was captured in a study of cytomegalovirus exposure and HLA in healthy donors. Study-level information: In a later analysis, it was reported that the 120 or so validation repertoires had been produced on the same platform as the 666 repertoires belonging to the first cohort.

Study results and caveats: Some public TCRs appeared in many individuals, while most sequences were rare. Altogether, 150 to 200 TCR beta chains were recorded as cytomegalovirus-associated.

The repertoire was sequenced with immunoSEQ multiplex PCR; TCRdb's copy has only in-frame clones and lacks some. Of tens of thousands of clones listed, roughly 96% are singletons. On this clone itself: Its antigen is unidentified.

Sequencing used PBMCs. This TCR derives from a man aged 18 to 30 in good health and CMV-seronegative.

CDR3 bases: TGTGCCGTCAGAGACAAAGGGGCAACTAATGAAAAACTGTTTTTT. It translates to CAVRDKGATNEKLFF. This chain joins TRBV19 and TRBJ1-4, with D possibly TRBD1 on 5 matching bases. The germline V gene encodes CDR1 LNHDA and CDR2 SQIVND (reference sequence). This CDR3 is built from 15 residues. V dropped 11 bases and J dropped 0 bases, with 16 bases sitting between them.